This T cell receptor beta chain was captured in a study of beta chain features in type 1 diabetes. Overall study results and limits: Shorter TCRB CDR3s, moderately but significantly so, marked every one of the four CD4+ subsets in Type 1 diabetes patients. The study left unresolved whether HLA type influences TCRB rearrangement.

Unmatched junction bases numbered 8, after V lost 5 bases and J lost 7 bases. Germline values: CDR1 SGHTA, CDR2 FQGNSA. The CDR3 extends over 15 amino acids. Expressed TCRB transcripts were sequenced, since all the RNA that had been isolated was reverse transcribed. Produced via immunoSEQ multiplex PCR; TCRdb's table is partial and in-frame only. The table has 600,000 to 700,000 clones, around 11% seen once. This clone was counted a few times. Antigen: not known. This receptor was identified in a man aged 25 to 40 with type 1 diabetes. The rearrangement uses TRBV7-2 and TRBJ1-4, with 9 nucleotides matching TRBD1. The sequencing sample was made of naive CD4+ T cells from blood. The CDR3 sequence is CASSHRGQGVEKLFF. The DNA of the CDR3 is TGTGCCAGCAGCCATAGGGGACAGGGAGTTGAAAAACTGTTTTTT.